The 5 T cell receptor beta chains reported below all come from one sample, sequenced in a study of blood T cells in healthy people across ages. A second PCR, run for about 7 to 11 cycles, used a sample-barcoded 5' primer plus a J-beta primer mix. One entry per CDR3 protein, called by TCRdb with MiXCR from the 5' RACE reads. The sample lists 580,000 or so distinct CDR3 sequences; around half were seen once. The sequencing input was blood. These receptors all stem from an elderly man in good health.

The CDR3 region has the DNA TGTGCCAGCAGCATTACTAGCGCCCGGGGCGAGCAGTACTTC. Protein sequence: CASSITSARGEQYF. The chain has TRBV7-2 and TRBJ2-7; 7 nucleotides match TRBD2. The germline CDR1 and CDR2 sequences are SGHTA and FQGNSA. This CDR3 spans 14 amino acids. The trim removed 5 bases at V and 6 bases at J, leaving 10 bases unmatched.

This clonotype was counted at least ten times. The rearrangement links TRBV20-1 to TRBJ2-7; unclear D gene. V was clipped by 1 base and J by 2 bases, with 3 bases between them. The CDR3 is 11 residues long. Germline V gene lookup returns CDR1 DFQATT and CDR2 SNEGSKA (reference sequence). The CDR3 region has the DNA TGCAGTGCTAGAGGTGCCTACGAGCAGTACTTC. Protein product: CSARGAYEQYF.

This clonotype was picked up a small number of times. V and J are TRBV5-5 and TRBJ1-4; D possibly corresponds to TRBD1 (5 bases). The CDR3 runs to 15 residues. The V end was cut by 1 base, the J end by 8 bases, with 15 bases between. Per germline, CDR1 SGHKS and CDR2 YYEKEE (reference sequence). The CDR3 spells CASSLLGREDEKLFF. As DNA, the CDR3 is TGTGCCAGCAGCTTGCTTGGCAGGGAGGACGAAAAACTGTTTTTT.

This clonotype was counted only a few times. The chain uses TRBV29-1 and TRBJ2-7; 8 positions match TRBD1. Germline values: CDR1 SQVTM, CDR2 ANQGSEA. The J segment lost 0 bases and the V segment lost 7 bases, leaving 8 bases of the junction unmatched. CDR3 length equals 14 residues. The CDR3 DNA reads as TGCAGCGCTAAAAAGGACAGGGCCTCCTACGAGCAGTACTTC. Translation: CSAKKDRASYEQYF.

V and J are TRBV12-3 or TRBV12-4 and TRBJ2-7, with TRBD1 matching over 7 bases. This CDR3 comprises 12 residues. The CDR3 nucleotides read TGTTCTCAGACAGGGCTCGCCCACGAGCAGTACTTC. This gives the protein CSQTGLAHEQYF.